This is a list of T cell receptor beta chains from one sample in a study of blood T cells in healthy people across ages. TCRdb redid the calling of the 5' RACE reads with MiXCR, one entry per CDR3 protein. Counted here are about 1.6 million distinct CDR3 sequences, around 36% occurring once; the ten biggest clones make up approximately 11%. Sequencing used blood. These TCRs come from a woman aged 30 to 39 in good health. CDR3s include the opening cysteine and the closing phenylalanine or tryptophan. Each record gives: J gene, V gene, CDR3 protein.

J: TRBJ2-7
V: TRBV5-1
CDR3: CASSLSGPNRYEQYF

J: TRBJ2-1
V: TRBV15
CDR3: CATRFASGGGHEQFF

J: TRBJ2-7
V: TRBV2
CDR3: CASSVLGQGWNEQYF

J: TRBJ2-1
V: TRBV25-1
CDR3: CASSEDGGAYEQFF

J: TRBJ2-2
V: TRBV6-1
CDR3: CASSETSGELFF

J: TRBJ2-5
V: TRBV5-1
CDR3: CASSLVTGEETQYF

J: TRBJ2-5
V: TRBV20-1
CDR3: CSAQSRGRETQYF

J: TRBJ2-7
V: TRBV7-4
CDR3: CASSFVGTSGSLSYEQYF

J: TRBJ2-7
V: TRBV5-1
CDR3: CASSFRDRGYEQYF

J: TRBJ2-1
V: TRBV20-1
CDR3: CSAESVAGAFYNEQFF

J: NA
V: TRBV10-3
CDR3: CAIRSQETQYF

J: TRBJ2-3
V: TRBV5-1
CDR3: CASRYQDTQYF

J: TRBJ1-2
V: TRBV7-2
CDR3: CASSLDQGMSYTF

J: TRBJ1-1
V: TRBV7-3
CDR3: CASSDRDRDLSGEAFF

J: TRBJ1-2
V: TRBV6-5
CDR3: CASSYSGTGHLDGYTF

J: TRBJ2-7
V: TRBV5-1
CDR3: CASSLSFNEQYF